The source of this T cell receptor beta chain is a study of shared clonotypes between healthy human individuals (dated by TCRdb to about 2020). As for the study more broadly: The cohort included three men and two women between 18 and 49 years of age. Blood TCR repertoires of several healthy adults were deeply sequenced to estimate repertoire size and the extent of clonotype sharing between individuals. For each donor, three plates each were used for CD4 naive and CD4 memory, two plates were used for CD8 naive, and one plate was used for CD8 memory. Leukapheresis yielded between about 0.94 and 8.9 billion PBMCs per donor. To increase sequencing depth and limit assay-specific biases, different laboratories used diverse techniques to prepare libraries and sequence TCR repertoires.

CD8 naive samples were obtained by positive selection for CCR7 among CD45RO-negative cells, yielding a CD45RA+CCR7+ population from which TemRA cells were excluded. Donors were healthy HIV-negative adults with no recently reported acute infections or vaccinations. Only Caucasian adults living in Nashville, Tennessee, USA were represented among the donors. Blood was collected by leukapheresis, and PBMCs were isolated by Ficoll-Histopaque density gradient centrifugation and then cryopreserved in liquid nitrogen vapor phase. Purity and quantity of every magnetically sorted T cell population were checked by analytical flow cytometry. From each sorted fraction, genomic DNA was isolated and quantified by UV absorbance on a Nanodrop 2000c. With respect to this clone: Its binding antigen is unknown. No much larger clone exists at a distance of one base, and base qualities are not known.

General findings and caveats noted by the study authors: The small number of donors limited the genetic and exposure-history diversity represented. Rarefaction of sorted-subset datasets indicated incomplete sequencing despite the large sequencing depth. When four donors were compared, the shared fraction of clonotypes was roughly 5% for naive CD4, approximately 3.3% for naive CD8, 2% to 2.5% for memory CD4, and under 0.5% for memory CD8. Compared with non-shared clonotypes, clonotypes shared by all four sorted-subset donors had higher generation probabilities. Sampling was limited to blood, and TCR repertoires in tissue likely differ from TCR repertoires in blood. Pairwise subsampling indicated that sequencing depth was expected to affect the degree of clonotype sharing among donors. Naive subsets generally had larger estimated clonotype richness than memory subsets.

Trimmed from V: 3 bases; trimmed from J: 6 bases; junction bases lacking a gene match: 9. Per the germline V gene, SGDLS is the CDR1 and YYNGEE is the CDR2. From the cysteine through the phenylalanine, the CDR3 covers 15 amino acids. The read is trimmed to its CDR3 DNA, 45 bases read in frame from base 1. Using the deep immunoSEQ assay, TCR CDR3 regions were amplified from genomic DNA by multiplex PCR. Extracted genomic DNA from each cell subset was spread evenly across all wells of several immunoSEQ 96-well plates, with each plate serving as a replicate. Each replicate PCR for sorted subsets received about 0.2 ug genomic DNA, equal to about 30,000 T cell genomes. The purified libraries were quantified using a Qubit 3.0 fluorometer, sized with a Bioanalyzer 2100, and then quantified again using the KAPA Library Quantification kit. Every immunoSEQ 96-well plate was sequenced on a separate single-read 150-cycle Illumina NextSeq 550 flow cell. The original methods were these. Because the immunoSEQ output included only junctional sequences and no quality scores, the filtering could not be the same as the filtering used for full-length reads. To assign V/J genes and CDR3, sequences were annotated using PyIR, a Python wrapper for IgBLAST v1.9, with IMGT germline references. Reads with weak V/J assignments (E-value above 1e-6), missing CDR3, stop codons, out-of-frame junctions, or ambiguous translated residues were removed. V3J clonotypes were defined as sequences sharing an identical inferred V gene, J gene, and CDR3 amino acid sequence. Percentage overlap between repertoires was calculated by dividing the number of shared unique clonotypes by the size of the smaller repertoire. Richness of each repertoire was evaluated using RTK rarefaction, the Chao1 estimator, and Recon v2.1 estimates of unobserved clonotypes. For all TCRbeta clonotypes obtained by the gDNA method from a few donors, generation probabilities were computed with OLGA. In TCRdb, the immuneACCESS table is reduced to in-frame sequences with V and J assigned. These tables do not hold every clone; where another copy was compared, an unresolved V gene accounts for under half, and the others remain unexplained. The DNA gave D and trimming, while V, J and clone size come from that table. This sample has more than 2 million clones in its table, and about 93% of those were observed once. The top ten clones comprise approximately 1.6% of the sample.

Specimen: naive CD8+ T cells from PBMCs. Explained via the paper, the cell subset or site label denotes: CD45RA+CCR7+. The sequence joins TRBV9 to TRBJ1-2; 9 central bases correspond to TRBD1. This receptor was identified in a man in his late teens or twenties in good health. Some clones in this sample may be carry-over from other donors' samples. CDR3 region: CASSAIPGQGHGYTF. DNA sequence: TGTGCCAGCAGCGCAATTCCGGGACAGGGTCATGGCTACACCTTC.